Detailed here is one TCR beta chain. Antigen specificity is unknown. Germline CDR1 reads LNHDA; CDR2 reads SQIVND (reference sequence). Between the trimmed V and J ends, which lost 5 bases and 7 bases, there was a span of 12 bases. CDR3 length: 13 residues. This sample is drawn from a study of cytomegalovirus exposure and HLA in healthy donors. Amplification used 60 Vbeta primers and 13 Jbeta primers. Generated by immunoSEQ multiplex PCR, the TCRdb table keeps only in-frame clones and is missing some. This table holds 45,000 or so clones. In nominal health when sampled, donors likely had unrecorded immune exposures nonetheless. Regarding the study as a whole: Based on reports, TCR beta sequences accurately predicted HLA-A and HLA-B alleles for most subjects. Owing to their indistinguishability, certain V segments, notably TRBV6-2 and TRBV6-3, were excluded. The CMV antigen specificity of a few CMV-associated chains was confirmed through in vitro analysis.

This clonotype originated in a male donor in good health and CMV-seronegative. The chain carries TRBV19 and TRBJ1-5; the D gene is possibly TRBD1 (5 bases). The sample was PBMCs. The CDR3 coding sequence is TGTGCCAGTAGTGCCTCTGGGGGGCAGCCCCAGCATTTT. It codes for CASSASGGQPQHF.